This T cell receptor (beta chain) stems from a study of regulatory T cells in long-lasting Graves disease. The CDR3 loop spans 14 amino acids. V was pared by 1 base and J by 3 bases, with 8 bases between. Germline lookup yields CDR1 MNHEY and CDR2 SVGAGI. This clonotype was detected a few times. Time point defined: newly diagnosed GD, antithyroid drugs for less than 3 months. PBMC-derived RNA was used for the TCR library. Recruitment took place at an endocrinology department in Xi'an, China. To make TCR beta libraries, researchers used iRepertoire HTBI primers and Arm-PCR of CDR3 regions. TCRdb re-derived calls from the multiplex PCR reads in MiXCR, one entry per CDR3 protein. The sample records some 410,000 distinct CDR3 sequences, approximately 16% being singletons. These same data were also listed under a study on T cells in Graves' hyperthyroidism and ophthalmopathy. From that report: Using the HTBI primer set, a first-round RT-PCR was run on the TCR CDR3. Ophthalmopathy, which appeared later, was predicted by the model a median approximately 6.7 months before onset.

The starting material was peripheral blood mononuclear cells (PBMCs), obtained at new diagnosis, from a patient treated with antithyroid drugs. The V gene is TRBV6-5, the J gene TRBJ2-3, with D tentatively TRBD2 (6 bases). This receptor was identified in a woman in her thirties with Graves disease. The DNA for the CDR3 is TGTGCCAGCAGTTACTTCAGCGGGACAGATACGCAGTATTTT. This codes for CASSYFSGTDTQYF.